This is a list of T cell receptor beta chains from one sample in a study of T cell responses to AZD1222 COVID-19 vaccine. Assay: immunoSEQ multiplex PCR; the TCRdb copy retains only in-frame clones and omits some. The sample lists about 150,000 clones, about nine tenths seen once, with 6.9% in the top ten. The source material was peripheral blood, sampled after recovery from COVID-19. The receptors here all came from an adult who had recovered from COVID-19. Both conserved end residues are trimmed from each CDR3. Part of the rows lack a size; the others show once, few, many or a class for expanded clones.

>once|TRBV5-4|TRBJ1-6
ASSLTQGPNSPLH
>NA|TRBV3-1/TRBV3-2|TRBJ1-3
ASSRAGVPGNTIY
>NA|TRBV19|TRBJ2-3
ASTGPGDTQY
>few|TRBV27|TRBJ2-7
ASSLSVGTSRSEQY
>NA|TRBV20-1|TRBJ2-1
SARDNNEQF
>NA|TRBV7-9|TRBJ2-7
ASSLVVTGTTSYEQY
>NA|TRBV5-4|TRBJ1-1
ASSIDTNTEAF
>NA|TRBV28|TRBJ2-5
ASSLGVETQY
>NA|TRBV9|TRBJ2-7
ASSVQGTLGEQY
>few|TRBV14|TRBJ1-1
ASSQAMNTEAF
>NA|TRBV4-1|TRBJ2-7
ASSQDYVVGRVYEQY
>NA|TRBV10-3|TRBJ1-3
AISDRGSGNTIY
>few|TRBV18|TRBJ2-3
ASSPLGGSGYTDTQY
>NA|TRBV7-9|TRBJ2-1
ASSLLEPGPKF
>NA|TRBV12-3/TRBV12-4|TRBJ2-7
ASTPPGRYEQY
>NA|TRBV5-1|TRBJ2-1
ASSTFAGGKTNEQF
>NA|TRBV3-1/TRBV3-2|TRBJ1-1
ASSQGVQGLGTEAF
>NA|TRBV3-1/TRBV3-2|TRBJ1-1
ASSQKLNTEAF
>NA|TRBV5-4|TRBJ2-5
ASTTGTGKETQY
>NA|TRBV6-2/TRBV6-3|TRBJ1-1
ASSLGGRDTEAF
>NA|TRBV5-8|TRBJ2-5
ASSLQGGETQY
>once|TRBV24-1|TRBJ2-1
ATSDSMEAYSHEQF
>NA|TRBV20-1|TRBJ2-3
SARDGASGD
>NA|TRBV19|TRBJ2-5
ASSPRGASGIGETQY
>NA|TRBV6-1|TRBJ2-2
ASSEAGRVNTGELF
>NA|TRBV5-1|TRBJ1-2
ASSKDPTGNYGYT
>NA|TRBV5-5|TRBJ1-1
ASSRRTGADDRTEAF
>NA|TRBV10-3|TRBJ2-1
AIMSTSGAYNEQF
>NA|TRBV7-3|TRBJ1-1
ASSSLGTGGTEAF
>NA|TRBV5-8|TRBJ1-2
ASSSGQTFTNYGYT
>NA|TRBV9|TRBJ2-2
ASSVGRGGTGELF
>NA|TRBV9|TRBJ2-6
ASSVVEGNSGANVLT
>NA|TRBV3-1/TRBV3-2|TRBJ1-4
ASSQERGTTNEKLF
>NA|TRBV19|TRBJ1-1
ASSTPLGTEAF
>NA|TRBV5-1|TRBJ1-3
ASSLAGQDTGNTIY
>NA|TRBV28|TRBJ2-3
ASSLGPGGGTDTQY
>NA|TRBV3-1/TRBV3-2|TRBJ1-1
ASSFRDRVGTEAF
>once|TRBV20-1|TRBJ1-5
SASSGIQPQH
>NA|TRBV6-5|TRBJ1-3
ASSYESRSGNTIY
>NA|TRBV12-3/TRBV12-4|TRBJ2-1
ASVAGGSNEQF
>NA|TRBV19|TRBJ2-7
ASSTTLRGREQY
>NA|TRBV28|TRBJ2-1
ASSLYGGGFNNEQF